The entry below gives a single T cell receptor (beta chain) sequence along with its context. TCRdb keeps only in-frame clones here, not all; method: immunoSEQ multiplex PCR. The data show roughly 100,000 clones, nearly 95% seen once. The selected patients with pancreatic ductal adenocarcinoma had surgery but no neoadjuvant therapy. This record belongs to a study of T cells in pancreatic ductal adenocarcinoma. Sequencing was performed on PBMCs. The sequence derives from a human donor with pancreatic ductal adenocarcinoma.

The CDR3 protein is CASSLGLINTGELFF. For the CDR3, the DNA is TGTGCCAGCAGTTTGGGACTAATTAACACCGGGGAGCTGTTTTTT. The V gene is TRBV2, the J gene TRBJ2-2; 7 nucleotides align to TRBD2. Germline-derived CDR1 and CDR2 are SNHLY and FYNNEI. This CDR3 region has 15 residues. The junction had 5 bases not matched to a gene; V was cut back by 5 bases and J by 2 bases. The full variable domain, in which reference TRBV2 and TRBJ2-2 provide the parts outside the CDR3, is EPEVTQTPSHQVTQMGQEVILRCVPISNHLYFYWYRQILGQKVEFLVSFYNNEISEKSEIFDDQFSVERPDGSNFTLKIRSTKLEDSAMYFCASSLGLINTGELFFGEGSRLTVL.